Sequencing of this T cell receptor beta chain was carried out in a study of blood T cell repertoires in COVID-19. Some clones are missing from TCRdb's copy, which holds only in-frame ones; the method was immunoSEQ multiplex PCR. This sample has about 260,000 clones, with around 84% found just once. Participants came from about two dozen US areas, aged roughly 18 to 95 years. Participant-reported clinical history was the basis for cohort assignment. The ends were cut back, 5 bases at V and 5 bases at J, with 24 bases in the middle. The CDR3 runs 17 residues. CDR1 LNHDA and CDR2 SQIVND come from the germline V gene (reference sequence).

The V and J genes are TRBV19 and TRBJ1-1; a possible D gene is TRBD1 (5 bases). Material: PBMCs or T cells enriched from blood (not recorded which). This clonotype was sampled from a man aged 25-45 years with acute COVID-19. The CDR3 sequence is CASSPHPPGGGRTEAFF. CDR3 coding DNA: TGTGCCAGTAGTCCCCATCCCCCCGGGGGGGGACGAACTGAAGCTTTCTTT.